The 3 T cell receptor beta chains reported below all come from one sample, sequenced in a study of immune evolution from preneoplasia to lung adenocarcinoma. Measured with immunoSEQ multiplex PCR; TCRdb has only the in-frame clones, and not every one. The sample records fewer than 3,500 clones, roughly 84% being singletons. The sequenced sample was FFPE atypical adenomatous hyperplasia tissue from the lung. Subset indicated: atypical adenomatous hyperplasia (AAH), lung preneoplasia. Receptors originate from a person aged 65 to 85 with lung adenocarcinoma.

The count of this clone is one. The chain couples TRBV5-8 to TRBJ2-5, with 14 bases identical to TRBD2. V lost 3 bases, J lost 4 bases, and 2 bases stayed unmatched. The CDR3 spans 15 residues. Germline V lookup: CDR1 SGHTS, CDR2 YDEGEE. This CDR3 reads CASSSGTSGRETQYF. The CDR3 coding sequence is TGTGCCAGCAGCTCCGGGACTAGCGGGAGAGAGACCCAGTACTTC.

The rearrangement links TRBV11-3 to TRBJ1-2; D not resolved. Germline CDR1 SGHNT, CDR2 YENEEA. This CDR3 is 14 amino acids long. Trimming took off 5 bases at V and 0 bases at J, with 10 bases between the two ends. The CDR3 protein is CASSETQANYGYTF. CDR3 nucleotide sequence: TGTGCCAGCAGCGAGACCCAGGCTAACTATGGCTACACCTTC.

About this clone: Other DNA sequences from this sample encode an identical CDR3 as well. This rearrangement joins TRBV5-1 to TRBJ2-2; no clear D gene. There are 18 residues in the CDR3. The V gene's germline CDR1 is SGHRS and CDR2 YFSETQ. The V gene lost 3 bases and the J gene lost 4 bases, with 22 bases spanning the gap. CDR3 region: CASSSQPGARHLTGELFF. DNA of the CDR3: TGCGCCAGCAGCTCACAACCCGGAGCCAGGCACCTCACCGGGGAGCTGTTTTTT.